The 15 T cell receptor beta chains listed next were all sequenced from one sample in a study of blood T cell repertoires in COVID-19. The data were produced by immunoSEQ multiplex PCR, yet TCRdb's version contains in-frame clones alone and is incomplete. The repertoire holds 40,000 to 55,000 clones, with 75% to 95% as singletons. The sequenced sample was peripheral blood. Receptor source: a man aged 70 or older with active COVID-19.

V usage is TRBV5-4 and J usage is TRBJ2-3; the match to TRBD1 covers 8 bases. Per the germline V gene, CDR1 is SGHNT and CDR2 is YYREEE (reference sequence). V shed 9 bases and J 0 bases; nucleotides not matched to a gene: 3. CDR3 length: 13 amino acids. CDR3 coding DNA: TGTGCCATCAGGGACAGGAGCACAGATACGCAGTATTTT. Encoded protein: CAIRDRSTDTQYF.

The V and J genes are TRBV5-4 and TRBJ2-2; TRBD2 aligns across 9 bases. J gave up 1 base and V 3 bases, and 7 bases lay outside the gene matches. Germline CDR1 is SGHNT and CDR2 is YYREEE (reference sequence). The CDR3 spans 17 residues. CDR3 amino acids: CASSSGRGGRNTGELFF. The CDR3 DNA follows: TGTGCCAGCAGCTCCGGGCGGGGGGGCCGGAACACCGGGGAGCTGTTTTTT.

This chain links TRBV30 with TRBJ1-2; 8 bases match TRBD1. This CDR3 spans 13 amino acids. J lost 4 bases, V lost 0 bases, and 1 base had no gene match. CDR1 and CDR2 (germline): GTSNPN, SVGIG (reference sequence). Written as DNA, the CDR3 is TGTGCCTGGAGTGTACAGGGGGTCTATGGCTACACCTTC. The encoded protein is CAWSVQGVYGYTF.

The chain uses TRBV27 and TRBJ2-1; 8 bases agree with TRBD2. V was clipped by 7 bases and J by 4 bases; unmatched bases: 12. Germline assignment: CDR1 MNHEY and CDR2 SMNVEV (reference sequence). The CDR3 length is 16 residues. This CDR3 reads CASKLFGGANYNEQFF. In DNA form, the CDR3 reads TGTGCCAGCAAATTATTCGGGGGGGCGAATTACAATGAGCAGTTCTTC.

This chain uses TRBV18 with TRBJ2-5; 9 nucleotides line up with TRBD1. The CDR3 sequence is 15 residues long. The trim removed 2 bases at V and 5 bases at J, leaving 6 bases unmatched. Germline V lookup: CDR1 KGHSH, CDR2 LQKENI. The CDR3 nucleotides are TGTGCCAGCTCACCAAACACCGACAGGGGGGAGACCCAGTACTTC. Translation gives CASSPNTDRGETQYF. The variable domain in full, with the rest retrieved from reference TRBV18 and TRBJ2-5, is NAGVMQNPRHLVRRRGQEARLRCSPMKGHSHVYWYRQLPEEGLKFMVYLQKENIIDESGMPKERFSAEFPKEGPSILRIQQVVRGDSAAYFCASSPNTDRGETQYFGPGTRLLVL.

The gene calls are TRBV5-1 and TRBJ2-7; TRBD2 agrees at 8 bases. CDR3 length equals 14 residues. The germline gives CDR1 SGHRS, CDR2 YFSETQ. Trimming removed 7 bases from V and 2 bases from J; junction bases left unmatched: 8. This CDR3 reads CASSSAGGAYEQYF. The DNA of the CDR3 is TGCGCCAGCTCCAGTGCGGGGGGTGCCTACGAGCAGTACTTC.

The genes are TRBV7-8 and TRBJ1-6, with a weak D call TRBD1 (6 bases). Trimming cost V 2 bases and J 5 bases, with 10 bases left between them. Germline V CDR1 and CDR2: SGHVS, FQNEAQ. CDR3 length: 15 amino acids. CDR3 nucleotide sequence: TGTGCCAGCAGCTTATCGGGGACAAATAATTCACCCCTCCACTTT. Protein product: CASSLSGTNNSPLHF.

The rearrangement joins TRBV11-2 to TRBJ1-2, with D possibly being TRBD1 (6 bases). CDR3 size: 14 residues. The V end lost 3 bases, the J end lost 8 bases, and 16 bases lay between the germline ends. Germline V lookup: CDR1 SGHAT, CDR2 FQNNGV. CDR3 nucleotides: TGTGCCAGCAGCTTCAGGACAGTCGCGTGCGGCTACACCTTC. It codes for CASSFRTVACGYTF.

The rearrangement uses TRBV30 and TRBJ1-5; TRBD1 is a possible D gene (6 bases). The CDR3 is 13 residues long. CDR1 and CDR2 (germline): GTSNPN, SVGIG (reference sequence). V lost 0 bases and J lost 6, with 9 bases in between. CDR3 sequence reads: CAWSVQGPQPQHF. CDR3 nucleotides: TGTGCCTGGAGTGTACAGGGCCCTCAGCCCCAGCATTTT.

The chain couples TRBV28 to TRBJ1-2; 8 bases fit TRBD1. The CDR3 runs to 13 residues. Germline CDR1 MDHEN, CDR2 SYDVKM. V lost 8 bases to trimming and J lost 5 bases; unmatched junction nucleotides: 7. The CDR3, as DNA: TGTGCCAGCTTGGACAGGGCCAGTTATGGCTACACCTTC. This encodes CASLDRASYGYTF.

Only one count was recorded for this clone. As DNA, the CDR3 is TGTGCCAGCAGCTTTCAGGGGAATTCACCCCTCCACTTT. Translating gives CASSFQGNSPLHF. The V and J genes are TRBV7-2 and TRBJ1-6, with D maybe TRBD1 (6 bases). The germline V gene encodes CDR1 SGHTA and CDR2 FQGNSA. This CDR3 has 13 amino acids. The V end lost 3 bases, the J end lost 7 bases, and 7 bases lay between the germline ends.

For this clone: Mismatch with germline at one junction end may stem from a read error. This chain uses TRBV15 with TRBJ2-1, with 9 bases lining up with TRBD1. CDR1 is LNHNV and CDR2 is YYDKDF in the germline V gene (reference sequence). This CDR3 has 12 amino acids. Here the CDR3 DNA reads TGTGCCACCAGCAGAGGGGACAGGGAAACTCTCTTC. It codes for CATSRGDRETLF.

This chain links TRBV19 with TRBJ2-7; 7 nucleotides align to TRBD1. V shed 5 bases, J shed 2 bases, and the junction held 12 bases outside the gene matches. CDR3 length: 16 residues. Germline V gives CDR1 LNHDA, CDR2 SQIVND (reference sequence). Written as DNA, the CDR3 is TGTGCCAGTAGTTGGACAGGAGGACTCGGTGCCTACGAGCAGTACTTC. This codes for CASSWTGGLGAYEQYF.

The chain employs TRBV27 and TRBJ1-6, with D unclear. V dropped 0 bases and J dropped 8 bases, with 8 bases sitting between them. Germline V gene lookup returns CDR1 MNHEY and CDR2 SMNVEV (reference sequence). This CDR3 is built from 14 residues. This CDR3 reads CASSLSARHSPLHF. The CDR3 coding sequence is TGTGCCAGCAGTTTATCGGCCCGCCATTCACCCCTCCACTTT.

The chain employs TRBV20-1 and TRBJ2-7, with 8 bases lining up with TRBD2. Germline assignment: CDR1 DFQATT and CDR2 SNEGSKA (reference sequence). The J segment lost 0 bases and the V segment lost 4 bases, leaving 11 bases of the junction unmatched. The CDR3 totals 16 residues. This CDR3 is CSATELAATSSYEQYF. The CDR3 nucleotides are TGCAGTGCTACTGAACTAGCGGCCACGAGCTCCTACGAGCAGTACTTC.